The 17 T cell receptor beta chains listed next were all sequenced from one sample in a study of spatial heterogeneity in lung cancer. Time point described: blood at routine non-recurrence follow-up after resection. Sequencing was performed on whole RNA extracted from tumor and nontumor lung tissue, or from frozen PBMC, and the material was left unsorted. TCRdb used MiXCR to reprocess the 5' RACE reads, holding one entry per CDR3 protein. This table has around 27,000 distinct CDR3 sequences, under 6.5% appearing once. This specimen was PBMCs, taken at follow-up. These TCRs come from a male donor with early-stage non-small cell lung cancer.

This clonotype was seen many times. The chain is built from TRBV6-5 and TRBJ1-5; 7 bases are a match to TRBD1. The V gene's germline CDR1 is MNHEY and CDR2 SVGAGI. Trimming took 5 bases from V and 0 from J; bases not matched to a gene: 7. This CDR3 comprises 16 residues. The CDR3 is CASSKRQGYSNQPQHF. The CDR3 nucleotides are TGTGCCAGCAGTAAACGACAGGGTTATAGCAATCAGCCCCAGCATTTT.

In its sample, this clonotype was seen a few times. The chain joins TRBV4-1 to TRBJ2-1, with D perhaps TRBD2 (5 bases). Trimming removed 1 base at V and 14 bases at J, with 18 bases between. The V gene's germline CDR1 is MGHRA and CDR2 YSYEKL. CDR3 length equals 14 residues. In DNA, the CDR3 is TGCGCCAGCAGCCAAGGAGTTCCGAGGGAAATTAAGTTCTTC. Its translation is CASSQGVPREIKFF.

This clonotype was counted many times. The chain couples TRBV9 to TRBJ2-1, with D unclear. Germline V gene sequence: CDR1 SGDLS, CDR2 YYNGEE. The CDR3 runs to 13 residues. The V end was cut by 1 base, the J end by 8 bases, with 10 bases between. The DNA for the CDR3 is TGTGCCAGCAGCGTAAACAGTAACTATGAGCAGTTCTTC. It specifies CASSVNSNYEQFF.

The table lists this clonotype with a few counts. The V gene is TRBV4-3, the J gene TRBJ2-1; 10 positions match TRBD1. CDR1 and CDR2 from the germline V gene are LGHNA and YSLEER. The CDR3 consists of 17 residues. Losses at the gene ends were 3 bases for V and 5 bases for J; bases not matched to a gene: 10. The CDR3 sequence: CASSHTIPGQGNNEQFF. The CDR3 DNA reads TGCGCCAGCAGCCACACCATCCCGGGACAGGGGAACAATGAGCAGTTCTTC.

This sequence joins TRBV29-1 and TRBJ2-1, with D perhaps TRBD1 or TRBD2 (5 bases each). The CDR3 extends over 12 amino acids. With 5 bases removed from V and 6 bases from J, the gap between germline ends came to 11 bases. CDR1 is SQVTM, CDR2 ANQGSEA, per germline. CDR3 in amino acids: CSVSGRFNEQFF. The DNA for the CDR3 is TGCAGCGTTTCGGGGCGTTTCAATGAGCAGTTCTTC.

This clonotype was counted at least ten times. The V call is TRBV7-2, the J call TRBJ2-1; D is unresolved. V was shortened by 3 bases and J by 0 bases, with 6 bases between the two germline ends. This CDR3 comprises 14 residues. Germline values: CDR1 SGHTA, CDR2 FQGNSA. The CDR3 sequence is CASSFPGSYNEQFF. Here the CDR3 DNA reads TGTGCCAGCAGCTTCCCAGGCTCCTACAATGAGCAGTTCTTC.

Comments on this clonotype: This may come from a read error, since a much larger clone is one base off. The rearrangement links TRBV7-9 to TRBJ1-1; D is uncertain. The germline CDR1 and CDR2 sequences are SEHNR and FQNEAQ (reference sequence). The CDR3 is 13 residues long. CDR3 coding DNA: TGTGTCAGCAGCTTAGTTGGAGGACCTGAAGCTTTCTTT. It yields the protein CVSSLVGGPEAFF. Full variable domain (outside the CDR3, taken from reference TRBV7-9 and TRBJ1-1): DTGVSQNPRHKITKRGQNVTFRCDPISEHNRLYWYRQTLGQGPEFLTYFQNEAQLEKSRLLSDRFSAERPKGSFSTLEIQRTEQGDSAMYLCVSSLVGGPEAFFGQGTRLTVV.

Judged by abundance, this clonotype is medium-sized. Written as DNA, the CDR3 is TGTGCCATCAGTGAGTCTGACGGGGGCGAAGAGACCCAGTACTTC. It is translated as CAISESDGGEETQYF. The chain combines TRBV10-3 with TRBJ2-5; the D gene could be TRBD1 or TRBD2 (6 bases each). CDR1 ENHRY and CDR2 SYGVKD come from the germline V gene. The CDR3 is 15 residues long. Trimming shortened V by 0 bases and J by 3 bases, and 11 bases separated the two germline ends.

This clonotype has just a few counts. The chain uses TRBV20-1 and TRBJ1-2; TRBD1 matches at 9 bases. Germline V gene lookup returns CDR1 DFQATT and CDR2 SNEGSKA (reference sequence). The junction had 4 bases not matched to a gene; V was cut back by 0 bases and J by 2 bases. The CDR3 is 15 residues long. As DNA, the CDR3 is TGCAGTGCTAGAGATCCCGGACAGGGGAACTATGGCTACACCTTC. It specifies CSARDPGQGNYGYTF.

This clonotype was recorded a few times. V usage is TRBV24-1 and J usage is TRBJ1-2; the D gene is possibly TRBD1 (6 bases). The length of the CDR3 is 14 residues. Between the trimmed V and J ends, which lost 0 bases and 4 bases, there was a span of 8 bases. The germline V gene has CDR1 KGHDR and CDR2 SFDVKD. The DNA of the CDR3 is TGTGCCACCAGTGATTTGACACAGGGCTATGGCTACACCTTC. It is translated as CATSDLTQGYGYTF.

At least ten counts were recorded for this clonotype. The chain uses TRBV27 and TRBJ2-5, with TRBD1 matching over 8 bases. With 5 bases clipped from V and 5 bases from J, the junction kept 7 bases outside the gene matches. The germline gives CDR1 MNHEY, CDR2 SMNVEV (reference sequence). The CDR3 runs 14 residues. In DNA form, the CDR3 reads TGTGCCAGCAGTCCGGACAGGGATTGGGAGACCCAGTACTTC. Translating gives CASSPDRDWETQYF.

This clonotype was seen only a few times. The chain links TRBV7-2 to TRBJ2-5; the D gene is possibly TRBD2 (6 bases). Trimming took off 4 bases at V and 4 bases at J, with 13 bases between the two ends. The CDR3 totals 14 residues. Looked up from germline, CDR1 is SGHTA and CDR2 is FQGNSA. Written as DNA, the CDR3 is TGTGCCAGCAGCTCGGGACTGCTAGGAGAGACCCAGTACTTC. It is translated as CASSSGLLGETQYF.

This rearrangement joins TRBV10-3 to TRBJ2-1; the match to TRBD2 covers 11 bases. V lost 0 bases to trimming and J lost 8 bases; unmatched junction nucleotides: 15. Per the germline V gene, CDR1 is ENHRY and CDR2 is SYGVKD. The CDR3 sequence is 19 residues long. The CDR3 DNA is TGTGCCATCAGTGAGTCGTTTTTGGATCTAGCGGGGGGTTCGGATGAGCAGTTCTTC. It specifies CAISESFLDLAGGSDEQFF.

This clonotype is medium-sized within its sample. The CDR3 is CASSLLPESNEQFF. In DNA form, the CDR3 reads TGTGCCAGCAGCTTATTACCCGAAAGCAATGAGCAGTTCTTC. The chain joins TRBV7-2 to TRBJ2-1, with D unclear. The CDR3 extends over 14 amino acids. Between the trimmed V and J ends, which lost 2 bases and 6 bases, there was a span of 11 bases. Germline lookup yields CDR1 SGHTA and CDR2 FQGNSA.

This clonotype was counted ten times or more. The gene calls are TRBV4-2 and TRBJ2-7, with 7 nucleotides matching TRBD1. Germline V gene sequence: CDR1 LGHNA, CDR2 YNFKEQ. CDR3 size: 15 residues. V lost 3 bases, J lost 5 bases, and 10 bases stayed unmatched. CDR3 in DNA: TGTGCCAGCAGCCAGGAGCTGGGGACAGCCCACGAGCAGTACTTC. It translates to CASSQELGTAHEQYF.

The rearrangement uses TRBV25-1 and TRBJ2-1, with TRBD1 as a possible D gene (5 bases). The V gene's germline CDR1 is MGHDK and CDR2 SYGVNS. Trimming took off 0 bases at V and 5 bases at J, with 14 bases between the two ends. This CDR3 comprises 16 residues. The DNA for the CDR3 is TGTGCCAGCAGTGAATATGAACAGGTATTCGACAATGAGCAGTTCTTC. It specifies CASSEYEQVFDNEQFF.

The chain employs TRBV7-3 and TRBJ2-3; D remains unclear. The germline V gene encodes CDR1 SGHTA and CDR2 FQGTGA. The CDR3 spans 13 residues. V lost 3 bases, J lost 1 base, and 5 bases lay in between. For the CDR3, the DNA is TGTGCCAGCAGCTTGTGGGGCACAGATACGCAGTATTTT. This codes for CASSLWGTDTQYF.